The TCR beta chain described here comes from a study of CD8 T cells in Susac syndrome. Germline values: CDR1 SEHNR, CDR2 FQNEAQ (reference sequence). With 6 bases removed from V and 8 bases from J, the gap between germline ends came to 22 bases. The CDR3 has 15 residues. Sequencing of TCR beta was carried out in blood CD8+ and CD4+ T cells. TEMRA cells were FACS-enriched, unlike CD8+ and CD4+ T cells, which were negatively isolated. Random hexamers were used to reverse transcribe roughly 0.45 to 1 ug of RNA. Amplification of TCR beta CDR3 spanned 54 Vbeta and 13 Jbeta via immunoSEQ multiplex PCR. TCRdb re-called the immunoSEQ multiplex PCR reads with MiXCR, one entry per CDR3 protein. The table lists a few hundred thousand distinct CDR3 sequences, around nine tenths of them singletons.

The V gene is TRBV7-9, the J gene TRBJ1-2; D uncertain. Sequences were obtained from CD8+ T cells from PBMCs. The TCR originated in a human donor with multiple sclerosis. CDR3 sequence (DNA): TGTGCCAGCAGGCCGCCTTGGACGTCCTCTCGGGGCTACACCTTC. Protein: CASRPPWTSSRGYTF.